This TCR beta chain was identified in a study of blood T cells in healthy people across ages. Study-level results: A roughly linear age-dependent decrease characterized TCR beta diversity per million T cells.

Peripheral blood samples of 9 to 10 milliliters were drawn from each donor. Every sample had a minimum of 6 million PBMCs isolated. A second PCR of roughly 6 to 12 cycles used a sample-barcoded 5' primer and a J-beta primer mix. TCRdb re-analysed the 5' RACE reads in MiXCR, keeping a single row per CDR3 protein. The sample has almost 1 million distinct CDR3 sequences, just over 50% seen once. The CDR3 contains 11 residues. Germline V gives CDR1 DFQATT, CDR2 SNEGSKA (reference sequence). In the case of this clonotype: Antigen: not known.

Sequencing was done on a sample of blood. This chain joins TRBV20-1 and TRBJ2-4; no clear D. The DNA end is more similar to TRBJ2-7, so the J call may be wrong. The TCR was taken from a woman aged 55 to 70 in good health. CDR3 sequence (DNA): TGCAGTGCTGGACCACCCCGCGAGCAGTACTTC. This translates into CSAGPPREQYF.